The present TCR beta chain was sequenced within a study of shared clonotypes between healthy human individuals. The V segment lost 3 bases and the J segment 1 base; nucleotides outside the gene matches: 2. CDR3 length: 14 residues. Per the germline V gene, CDR1 is SGHTA and CDR2 is FQGTGA. The assay was immunoSEQ multiplex PCR, and TCRdb's table has in-frame clones only and misses some. The table has 2 million to 3 million clones, roughly 93% seen once. This TCR was recovered from a young man in good health. Some clones in this sample may be carry-over from other donors' samples. This sequence joins TRBV7-3 and TRBJ2-5; TRBD2 matches at 7 bases. The sample comprised naive CD4+ T cells from PBMCs. Indicated subset: CD45RA+ positively selected. CDR3 loop: CASSFGGSQETQYF. The CDR3 nucleotides read TGTGCCAGCAGCTTTGGCGGGAGCCAAGAGACCCAGTACTTC.